A selection of T cell receptor beta chains follows, all from one sample in a study of shared clonotypes between healthy human individuals. Clones were read by immunoSEQ multiplex PCR, and TCRdb kept only the in-frame ones, dropping some. The sample carries about 2.2 million clones, 90% to 95% recorded once. The sample consisted of naive CD8+ T cells from PBMCs. The receptors shown here come from a man aged 18 to 30 in good health. Some clones in this sample may be carry-over from other donors' samples. Both conserved end residues are part of each CDR3. Each record gives: J gene, V gene, clone size, D gene, CDR3 DNA, CDR3 protein. D genes are given only for firm matches. Where a row states a size, it is once, few, many or the class of an expanded clone; other rows omit it.

J: TRBJ2-7
V: TRBV28
size: NA
D: NA
DNA: TGTGCCAGCAGTTTATTCTCGGCAGACTTCTACGAGCAGTACTTC
CDR3: CASSLFSADFYEQYF

J: TRBJ2-7
V: TRBV19
size: NA
D: NA
DNA: TGTGCCAGTAGTATAGTACCGGGGCCCATCTACGAGCAGTACTTC
CDR3: CASSIVPGPIYEQYF

J: TRBJ2-1
V: TRBV6-5
size: NA
D: NA
DNA: TGTGCCAGCAGCCAGGTAGGGGCTGGGGAGCAGTTCTTC
CDR3: CASSQVGAGEQFF

J: TRBJ1-4
V: TRBV28
size: NA
D: TRBD1
DNA: TGTGCCAGCAGACAGACAGGGGGCGAAGAAAAACTGTTTTTT
CDR3: CASRQTGGEEKLFF

J: TRBJ1-3
V: TRBV7-9
size: NA
D: NA
DNA: TGTGCCAGCAGCTCCCGGGACGGGAGCTCTGGAAACACCATATATTTT
CDR3: CASSSRDGSSGNTIYF

J: TRBJ1-3
V: TRBV7-9
size: NA
D: NA
DNA: TGTGCCAGCAGCTTAGGGCCAAACACCATATATTTT
CDR3: CASSLGPNTIYF

J: TRBJ1-2
V: TRBV7-6
size: once
D: NA
DNA: TGTGCCAGCAGCTTTTGGCGGGGTCTTGACTATGGCTACACCTTC
CDR3: CASSFWRGLDYGYTF

J: TRBJ2-1
V: TRBV29-1
size: NA
D: NA
DNA: TGCAGCGTTCAAGAAGAGGGGAATGAGCAGTTCTTC
CDR3: CSVQEEGNEQFF

J: TRBJ2-7
V: TRBV29-1
size: NA
D: TRBD2
DNA: TGCAGCGCTACCCACGGCGCATCGGGACTAGCGGGAGTACTTTTCTACGAGCAGTACTTC
CDR3: CSATHGASGLAGVLFYEQYF

J: TRBJ2-1
V: TRBV7-6
size: once
D: NA
DNA: TGTGCCAGCAGCTCAAAGGACTATAGAGTTGGCCATGAGCAGTTCTTC
CDR3: CASSSKDYRVGHEQFF

J: TRBJ1-5
V: TRBV4-1
size: few
D: NA
DNA: TGCGCCAGCAGCCAAGAGTTAGGGAACCTCAATCAGCCCCAGCATTTT
CDR3: CASSQELGNLNQPQHF

J: TRBJ1-5
V: TRBV6-5
size: NA
D: NA
DNA: TGTGCCAGCAGTTACGCGGCAGAAAAAAATCAGCCCCAGCATTTT
CDR3: CASSYAAEKNQPQHF

J: TRBJ1-1
V: TRBV7-9
size: once
D: NA
DNA: TGTGCCAGCAGCTTAGTCGGCAGCCGCACTGAAGCTTTCTTT
CDR3: CASSLVGSRTEAFF

J: TRBJ2-7
V: TRBV27
size: NA
D: TRBD2
DNA: TGTGCCAGCGCAGCCAGCGGGGTATACGAGCAGTACTTC
CDR3: CASAASGVYEQYF

J: TRBJ2-1
V: TRBV6-5
size: NA
D: NA
DNA: TGTGCCAGCAGTTCGGATTCAAGCTCCTACAATGAGCAGTTCTTC
CDR3: CASSSDSSSYNEQFF

J: TRBJ1-2
V: TRBV19
size: NA
D: TRBD1
DNA: TGTGCCAGTAGTGAAGGGACAGGCTATGGCTACACCTTC
CDR3: CASSEGTGYGYTF

J: TRBJ2-7
V: TRBV7-2
size: NA
D: TRBD2
DNA: TGTGCCAGCAGCTGGCTAGCGGCCCCGCCAAACGAGCAGTACTTC
CDR3: CASSWLAAPPNEQYF

J: TRBJ2-7
V: TRBV7-9
size: once
D: TRBD1
DNA: TGTGCCAGCTCAAAGCCAACGGACAGGGTCAGCACCTACGAGCAGTACTTC
CDR3: CASSKPTDRVSTYEQYF

J: TRBJ1-6
V: TRBV4-1
size: NA
D: NA
DNA: TGCGCCAGCAGCCAAGTTTTTGGGGAGGATTCACCCCTCCACTTT
CDR3: CASSQVFGEDSPLHF

J: TRBJ2-7
V: TRBV5-4
size: NA
D: TRBD1
DNA: TGTGCCAGCAGCCCCCGGACAGGGGGGTCCTACGAGCAGTACTTC
CDR3: CASSPRTGGSYEQYF

J: TRBJ2-1
V: TRBV7-3
size: NA
D: NA
DNA: TGTGCCAGCAGCTTAACCGGGTCTAAGGATGAGCAGTTCTTC
CDR3: CASSLTGSKDEQFF

J: TRBJ2-5
V: TRBV15
size: NA
D: TRBD2
DNA: TGTGCCACCAGCAGAGTCCCGACTAGCGGACAAGAGACCCAGTACTTC
CDR3: CATSRVPTSGQETQYF

J: TRBJ2-1
V: TRBV4-2
size: NA
D: NA
DNA: TGTGCCAGCAGCCAAGATTTATCCTCCCCTGAACTCGATTACAATGAGCAGTTCTTC
CDR3: CASSQDLSSPELDYNEQFF

J: TRBJ2-2
V: TRBV13
size: NA
D: NA
DNA: TGTGCCAGCAGCCCAGCGGAGGCGAACACCGGGGAGCTGTTTTTT
CDR3: CASSPAEANTGELFF

J: TRBJ2-6
V: TRBV4-1
size: NA
D: NA
DNA: TGCGCCAGCAGCCTCGGTTACGTGGGGGCCTCTGGGGCCAACGTCCTGACTTTC
CDR3: CASSLGYVGASGANVLTF

J: TRBJ2-3
V: TRBV11-2
size: NA
D: NA
DNA: TGTGCCAGCAGCTTAGGGGCAGGATACACAGATACGCAGTATTTT
CDR3: CASSLGAGYTDTQYF

J: TRBJ1-1
V: TRBV19
size: NA
D: TRBD1
DNA: TGTGCCAGTAGTATTTGGACAGGGAACACTGAAGCTTTCTTT
CDR3: CASSIWTGNTEAFF

J: TRBJ2-1
V: TRBV5-1
size: NA
D: TRBD1
DNA: TGCGCCAGCAGCTTGGGGACAGGGGCAAGCGATGAGCAGTTCTTC
CDR3: CASSLGTGASDEQFF

J: TRBJ2-3
V: TRBV4-1
size: NA
D: TRBD1
DNA: TGCGCCAGCAGCCAAGCCAGGGGGTCCTCCACAGATACGCAGTATTTT
CDR3: CASSQARGSSTDTQYF

J: TRBJ2-1
V: TRBV30
size: few
D: NA
DNA: TGTGCCTGGAGTCAAGAGGGTGCCACCTACAATGAGCAGTTCTTC
CDR3: CAWSQEGATYNEQFF

J: TRBJ2-6
V: TRBV9
size: NA
D: NA
DNA: TGTGCCAGCAGCGCATACGGGGGAGCCAACGTCCTGACTTTC
CDR3: CASSAYGGANVLTF

J: TRBJ1-1
V: TRBV28
size: once
D: NA
DNA: TGTGCCAGCAGTTTAGGGTCGGCTGAAGCTTTCTTT
CDR3: CASSLGSAEAFF

J: TRBJ2-2
V: TRBV5-4
size: once
D: TRBD1
DNA: TGTGCCAGCAGCCTGACGGGGACAGGGAACCGGGAGCTGTTTTTT
CDR3: CASSLTGTGNRELFF

J: TRBJ1-6
V: TRBV30
size: NA
D: NA
DNA: TGTGCCTGGAGTGAGGACAATTCACCCCTCCACTTT
CDR3: CAWSEDNSPLHF

J: TRBJ2-1
V: TRBV28
size: NA
D: NA
DNA: TGTGCCAGCAGGTTATTAGACTACAATGAGCAGTTCTTC
CDR3: CASRLLDYNEQFF

J: TRBJ2-7
V: TRBV28
size: NA
D: NA
DNA: TGTGCCAGCAGTCCCCCCCCCAGGGAATCCTACGAGCAGTACTTC
CDR3: CASSPPPRESYEQYF

J: TRBJ2-7
V: TRBV5-1
size: NA
D: TRBD1
DNA: TGCGCCAGCAGCACAGGACAGGGCTCCTACGAGCAGTACTTC
CDR3: CASSTGQGSYEQYF

J: TRBJ2-1
V: TRBV10-1
size: NA
D: NA
DNA: TGCGCCAGCAGTGAACTCTCAGGAGGGTCCTACAATGAGCAGTTCTTC
CDR3: CASSELSGGSYNEQFF

J: TRBJ2-7
V: TRBV25-1
size: NA
D: NA
DNA: TGTGCCAGCAGTGAATTATGGGAGAGAATCGCTTCCGGCGAGCAGTACTTC
CDR3: CASSELWERIASGEQYF

J: TRBJ2-1
V: TRBV7-3
size: NA
D: NA
DNA: TGTGCCAGCAGCTTAATTTCTAGCAATGAGCAGTTCTTC
CDR3: CASSLISSNEQFF

J: TRBJ2-1
V: TRBV11-2
size: NA
D: NA
DNA: TGTGCCAGCAGCCCCCCCGGTAGGTCTTCTTCCTACAATGAGCAGTTCTTC
CDR3: CASSPPGRSSSYNEQFF

J: TRBJ1-1
V: TRBV27
size: once
D: NA
DNA: TGTGCCAGCAGTCGGACGGAAAACACTGAAGCTTTCTTT
CDR3: CASSRTENTEAFF

J: TRBJ2-7
V: TRBV27
size: NA
D: NA
DNA: TGTGCCAGCAGAGGAGTTCTATCCTACGAGCAGTACTTC
CDR3: CASRGVLSYEQYF

J: TRBJ2-7
V: TRBV5-1
size: NA
D: NA
DNA: TGCGCCAGCAGCTTGCGGGGGACCCTTACCTCCTACGAGCAGTACTTC
CDR3: CASSLRGTLTSYEQYF

J: TRBJ1-2
V: TRBV14
size: NA
D: NA
DNA: TGTGCCAGCAGTCCGTACGGGGATCCCTATGGCTACACCTTC
CDR3: CASSPYGDPYGYTF

J: TRBJ1-1
V: TRBV6-4
size: NA
D: NA
DNA: TGTGCCAGCAGGGCCAGGGGGAACACTGAAGCTTTCTTT
CDR3: CASRARGNTEAFF

J: TRBJ2-5
V: TRBV7-9
size: NA
D: TRBD1
DNA: TGTGCCAGCAGCTTATGGGACAGGGTTGGTGAGACCCAGTACTTC
CDR3: CASSLWDRVGETQYF

J: TRBJ1-1
V: TRBV7-9
size: NA
D: NA
DNA: TGTGCCAGCAGCTTAGGGGCGGCAGAAGCTTTCTTT
CDR3: CASSLGAAEAFF